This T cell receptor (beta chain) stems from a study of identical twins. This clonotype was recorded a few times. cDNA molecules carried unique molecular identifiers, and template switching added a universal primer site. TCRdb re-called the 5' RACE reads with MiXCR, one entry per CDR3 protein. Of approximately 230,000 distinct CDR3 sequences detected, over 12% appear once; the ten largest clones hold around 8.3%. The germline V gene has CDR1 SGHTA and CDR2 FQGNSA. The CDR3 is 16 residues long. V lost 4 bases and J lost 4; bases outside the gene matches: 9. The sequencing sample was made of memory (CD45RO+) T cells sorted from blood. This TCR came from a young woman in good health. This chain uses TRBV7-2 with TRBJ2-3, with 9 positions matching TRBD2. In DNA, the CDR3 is TGTGCCAGCAGCTACACACCGGGACTAGCCGCAGATACGCAGTATTTT. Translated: CASSYTPGLAADTQYF.